This T cell receptor beta chain was profiled in a study of blood T cell repertoires in COVID-19. Study as a whole: T cells, B-cell-depleted T cells, or PBMCs supplied cDNA or gDNA.

Original handling: Researchers report that nucleated cell counts were estimated from reference gene primer amplification. TCRdb's table, derived via immunoSEQ multiplex PCR, lists solely in-frame clones and lacks some. Clone size and the V and J calls come from that table; the DNA yielded D and trimming. The sample has about 100,000 clones, around 86% seen once. CDR3 length: 14 amino acids. Germline CDR1 MDHEN, CDR2 SYDVKM. V trimming: 7 bases; J trimming: 6 bases; junction bases outside the gene matches: 9. Input material: peripheral blood. This TCR came from a man in his fifties or sixties with acute or convalescent COVID-19. The chain employs TRBV28 and TRBJ1-1; TRBD1 matches at 9 bases. The CDR3 loop reads CASTPPHRGPEAFF. CDR3 nucleotide sequence: TGTGCCAGCACCCCCCCCCACAGGGGGCCTGAAGCTTTCTTT.